These 16 T cell receptor beta chains were sequenced from one sample in a study of T-cell memory formation after mild COVID-19. TCRdb re-called the 5' RACE reads with MiXCR, one entry per CDR3 protein. The table has just under 550,000 distinct CDR3 sequences, roughly 21% seen once. Sequencing was carried out using PBMCs or a T cell subset sorted from them (not recorded which). Source of these receptors: an adult woman who had mild COVID-19 (a few samples of this study predate the infection). Cell type and time point are not known.

This clonotype was detected only a few times. The chain links TRBV4-1 to TRBJ2-2, with no clear D. Germline CDR1 MGHRA, CDR2 YSYEKL. The CDR3 is made up of 14 amino acids. V lost 2 bases, J lost 2 bases, and 6 bases lay in between. As DNA, the CDR3 is TGCGCCAGCAGCCAACTTGGTAACACCGGGGAGCTGTTTTTT. This sequence encodes CASSQLGNTGELFF.

The J gene is TRBJ2-1, the V gene TRBV18; 14 bases are shared with TRBD2. V was clipped by 2 bases and J by 7 bases; unmatched bases: 16. The CDR3 consists of 20 residues. Germline CDR1 and CDR2: KGHSH and LQKENI. CDR3 coding DNA: TGTGCCAGCTCACCAACCCCCGGGACTAGCGGGAGTATGCTGCTGAATGAGCAGTTCTTC. Its protein is CASSPTPGTSGSMLLNEQFF.

The V gene is TRBV30, the J gene TRBJ2-3; 12 positions agree with TRBD2. CDR3 length equals 15 residues. Germline lookup yields CDR1 GTSNPN and CDR2 SVGIG (reference sequence). Trimming removed 8 bases from V and 3 bases from J; junction bases left unmatched: 9. The chain's CDR3 is CAGGLAGSLTDTQYF. The CDR3 coding sequence is TGTGCCGGAGGACTAGCGGGATCTCTGACAGATACGCAGTATTTT.

This clonotype has a handful of counts. Here the CDR3 reads CASSPTQQGRHNEQFF. The CDR3, as DNA: TGTGCCAGCAGTCCGACTCAACAGGGTCGGCACAATGAGCAGTTCTTC. The rearrangement joins TRBV12-3 or TRBV12-4 to TRBJ2-1; a weak D match, TRBD1 (6 bases). The CDR3 totals 16 residues. The V end lost 5 bases, the J end lost 5 bases, and 19 bases lay between the germline ends.

This clonotype has a handful of counts. The rearrangement uses TRBV6-5 and TRBJ1-2; 9 nucleotides agree with TRBD1. V was pared by 5 bases and J by 11 bases, with 9 bases of the junction left unmatched. The length of the CDR3 is 13 residues. Germline assignment: CDR1 MNHEY and CDR2 SVGAGI. CDR3 in DNA: TGTGCCAGCAGTCGGGATTACAGGGGGCTTTACACCTTC. Translating it yields CASSRDYRGLYTF.

The genes are TRBV29-1 and TRBJ2-5; D is unclear. Looked up from germline, CDR1 is SQVTM and CDR2 is ANQGSEA. The CDR3 runs 12 residues. Trimming pared 5 bases from V and 4 bases from J, leaving 11 bases between. The CDR3 here is CSVSPRTETQYF. The CDR3 coding sequence is TGCAGCGTTTCACCCAGAACAGAGACCCAGTACTTC.

The sample holds a few counts of this clonotype. This rearrangement joins TRBV6-5 to TRBJ2-3, with 11 bases that match TRBD2. The CDR3 loop spans 17 amino acids. Germline loops: CDR1 MNHEY, CDR2 SVGAGI. The ends lost 2 bases at V and 0 bases at J; junction bases unmatched: 4. CDR3 in amino acids: CASSYGTSGGSTDTQYF. The CDR3 DNA follows: TGTGCCAGCAGTTACGGTACTAGCGGGGGAAGCACAGATACGCAGTATTTT.

This chain links TRBV5-1 with TRBJ2-4; 11 nucleotides agree with TRBD1. V shed 4 bases, J shed 6 bases, and the junction held 6 bases outside the gene matches. The CDR3 has 15 residues. The germline V gene encodes CDR1 SGHRS and CDR2 YFSETQ. CDR3 amino acids: CASSTTGTGGNIQYF. The CDR3 coding sequence is TGCGCCAGCAGCACAACCGGGACAGGGGGAAACATTCAGTACTTC.

The chain employs TRBV7-2 and TRBJ1-2, with TRBD1 matching over 10 bases. Looked up from germline, CDR1 is SGHTA and CDR2 is FQGNSA. This CDR3 is built from 15 residues. Trimming took 5 bases from V and 3 from J; bases not matched to a gene: 6. CDR3: CASSNRDRGDYGYTF. The CDR3 bases are TGTGCCAGCAGCAATCGGGACAGGGGAGACTATGGCTACACCTTC.

This clonotype was observed a few times. The chain links TRBV12-3 or TRBV12-4 to TRBJ1-1; the D is unclear. CDR3 length: 14 residues. V was cut by 8 bases and J by 1 base, with 14 bases left in between. CDR3 in amino acids: CASSLGNGNTEAFF. CDR3 coding DNA: TGTGCCAGCTCCCTGGGTAATGGGAACACTGAAGCTTTCTTT.

This clonotype was seen a handful of times. This rearrangement joins TRBV2 to TRBJ1-2, with 8 bases matching TRBD1. The germline gives CDR1 SNHLY, CDR2 FYNNEI. The ends lost 3 bases at V and 2 bases at J; junction bases unmatched: 5. The CDR3 length is 15 residues. CDR3 sequence (DNA): TGTGCCAGCAGTGAGGGGACAGGACGAAACTATGGCTACACCTTC. Translation: CASSEGTGRNYGYTF. The full variable domain, its missing parts supplied by reference TRBV2 and TRBJ1-2, is EPEVTQTPSHQVTQMGQEVILRCVPISNHLYFYWYRQILGQKVEFLVSFYNNEISEKSEIFDDQFSVERPDGSNFTLKIRSTKLEDSAMYFCASSEGTGRNYGYTFGSGTRLTVV.

This clonotype occurred a few times. The chain combines TRBV11-1 with TRBJ2-1; D is possibly TRBD2 (5 bases). This CDR3 comprises 14 residues. The germline CDR1 and CDR2 sequences are SGHAT and FQDESV (reference sequence). V was shortened by 1 base and J by 7 bases, with 11 bases between the two germline ends. This CDR3 is CASSLGERWNEQFF. DNA for the CDR3: TGTGCCAGCAGCTTAGGGGAGAGGTGGAATGAGCAGTTCTTC.

This clonotype has at least ten counts. This rearrangement joins TRBV7-8 to TRBJ2-5; 11 positions match TRBD2. Germline lookup yields CDR1 SGHVS and CDR2 FQNEAQ. This CDR3 spans 15 amino acids. J was trimmed by 2 bases and V by 5 bases; bases with no gene match: 4. CDR3 region: CASSPLAGGQETQYF. The CDR3 region has the DNA TGTGCCAGCAGCCCCTTAGCGGGGGGGCAAGAGACCCAGTACTTC. The full variable domain, its missing parts supplied by reference TRBV7-8 and TRBJ2-5, is GAGVSQSPRYKVAKRGQDVALRCDPISGHVSLFWYQQALGQGPEFLTYFQNEAQLDKSGLPSDRFFAERPEGSVSTLKIQRTQQEDSAVYLCASSPLAGGQETQYFGPGTRLLVL.

The chain has TRBV10-3 and TRBJ2-1; 11 bases are a match to TRBD2. The J segment lost 7 bases and the V segment lost 6 bases, leaving 5 bases of the junction unmatched. The CDR3 extends over 14 amino acids. The V gene's germline CDR1 is ENHRY and CDR2 SYGVKD. This chain's CDR3 is CAISTSGGMNEQFF. In DNA form, the CDR3 reads TGTGCCATCAGCACTAGCGGGGGAATGAATGAGCAGTTCTTC.

J is TRBJ2-5 and V is TRBV7-8, with 7 bases lining up with TRBD2. J gave up 5 bases and V 4 bases, and 7 bases lay outside the gene matches. The CDR3 loop spans 14 amino acids. In germline, CDR1 is SGHVS, CDR2 FQNEAQ. CDR3 sequence (DNA): TGTGCCAGCAGCTCCGAGCGGGGAACGGAGACCCAGTACTTC. Its translation: CASSSERGTETQYF.

This clonotype has a handful of counts. The V and J genes are TRBV20-1 and TRBJ2-7, with unresolved D. Trimming took off 0 bases at V and 0 bases at J, with 9 bases between the two ends. The CDR3 contains 14 residues. CDR1 is DFQATT and CDR2 is SNEGSKA in the germline V gene (reference sequence). CDR3 bases: TGCAGTGCTAGAGATACTGTCTACTCCTACGAGCAGTACTTC. Residues: CSARDTVYSYEQYF.